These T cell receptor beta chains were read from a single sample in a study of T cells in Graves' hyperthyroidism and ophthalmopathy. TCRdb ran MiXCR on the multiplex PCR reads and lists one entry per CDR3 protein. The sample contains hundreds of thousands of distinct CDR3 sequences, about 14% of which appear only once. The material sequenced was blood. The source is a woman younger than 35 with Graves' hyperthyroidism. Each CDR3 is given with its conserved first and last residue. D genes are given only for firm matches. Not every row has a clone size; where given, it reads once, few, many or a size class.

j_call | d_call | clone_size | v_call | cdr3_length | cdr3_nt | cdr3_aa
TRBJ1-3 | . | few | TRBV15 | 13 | TGTGCCACCACAGTGGACAGAGGGAACACCATATATTTT | CATTVDRGNTIYF
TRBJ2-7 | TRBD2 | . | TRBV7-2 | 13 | TGTGCCAGCAGCTTATGTGGGGAGGGCGAGCAGTACTTC | CASSLCGEGEQYF
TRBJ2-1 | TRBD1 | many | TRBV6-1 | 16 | TGTGCCAGCAGTAGATCCGGGACAGGGTCATACAATGAGCAGTTCTTC | CASSRSGTGSYNEQFF
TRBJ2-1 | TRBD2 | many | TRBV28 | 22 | TGTGCCAGCAGGAACTCAATCGCCGTAGGGCTAGCGGGAGGGCCGAGGGGCAATGAGCAGTTCTTC | CASRNSIAVGLAGGPRGNEQFF
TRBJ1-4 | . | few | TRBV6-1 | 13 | TGTGCCAGCAGCGGGACGCGGGATGAAAAACTGTTTTTT | CASSGTRDEKLFF
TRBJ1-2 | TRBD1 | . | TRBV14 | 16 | TGTGCCAGCAGCCAAGTAACAAGACAGGGGGGCTATGGCTACACCTTC | CASSQVTRQGGYGYTF
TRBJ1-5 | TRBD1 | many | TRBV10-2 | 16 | TGCGCCAGCAGTGAGCGCGGACAGGGGATTCGGCAGCCCCAGCATTTT | CASSERGQGIRQPQHF
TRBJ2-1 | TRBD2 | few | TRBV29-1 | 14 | TGCAGCGTTGCCGTCCCGGGACTAGTGGGTGAGCAGTTCTTC | CSVAVPGLVGEQFF
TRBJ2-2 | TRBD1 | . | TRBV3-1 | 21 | TGTGCCAGCAGCCAAGAAGCATTGGGACAGGGGCCCGTCGCGAACACCGGGGAGCTGTTTTTT | CASSQEALGQGPVANTGELFF
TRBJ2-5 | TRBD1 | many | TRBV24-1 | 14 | TGTGCCACCAGTGATCTGGGACAGGGAGAGACCCAGTACTTC | CATSDLGQGETQYF
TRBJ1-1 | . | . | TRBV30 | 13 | TGTGCCTGGAGGCTTTCGGAAGGCTCTGAAGCTTTCTTT | CAWRLSEGSEAFF